This T cell receptor beta chain originates from a study of identical twins. From the 5' RACE reads, TCRdb called clonotypes with MiXCR, one entry per CDR3 protein. The sample lists around 1.7 million distinct CDR3 sequences; about 30% were seen once. From germline, CDR1 is SGHTA and CDR2 FQGNSA. This CDR3 has 14 amino acids. V lost 5 bases and J lost 1, with 11 bases in between. The sequenced sample consisted of cord blood. V and J are TRBV7-2 and TRBJ1-2, with no clear D. This TCR was sampled from a newborn girl in good health. The CDR3 protein is CASSEHYLNYGYTF. Written as DNA, the CDR3 is TGTGCCAGCAGCGAGCATTACCTTAACTATGGCTACACCTTC. Based on the CDR3 plus reference TRBV7-2 and TRBJ1-2, the full variable domain is GAGVSQSPSNKVTEKGKDVELRCDPISGHTALYWYRQSLGQGLEFLIYFQGNSAPDKSGLPSDRFSAERTGGSVSTLTIQRTQQEDSAVYLCASSEHYLNYGYTFGSGTRLTVV.